This T cell receptor (beta chain) was retrieved from a study of cytomegalovirus exposure and HLA in healthy donors. The study, taken as a whole, reports: In terms of immune exposure information, only CMV serostatus was available. CMV antigen specificity was confirmed in vitro for three CMV-associated chains.

On this clone itself: The target antigen is unknown.

PCR involved 60 Vbeta and 13 Jbeta primers. The protocol was immunoSEQ multiplex PCR, while the TCRdb copy is restricted to in-frame clones and leaves out a portion. The sample lists more than 80,000 clones, approximately 64% occurring once. V lost 6 bases, J lost 0 bases, and 8 bases stayed unmatched. CDR3 length: 16 amino acids. The germline V gene encodes CDR1 MNHNS and CDR2 SASEGT. This TCR was recovered from a man in his 60s in good health and CMV-seronegative. What was sequenced was PBMCs. This chain links TRBV6-1 with TRBJ1-5, with TRBD1 matching over 7 bases. The CDR3 nucleotides read TGTGCCAGCAGGGAACGTGGGACAGTTAGCAATCAGCCCCAGCATTTT. Translated: CASRERGTVSNQPQHF.